These T cell receptor beta chains were read from a single sample in a study of T cells in Graves' hyperthyroidism and ophthalmopathy. From the multiplex PCR reads, TCRdb called clonotypes with MiXCR, one entry per CDR3 protein. The table has around 690,000 distinct CDR3 sequences, around a sixth seen once. Sequenced sample: blood. Receptors originate from a man aged 45 to 65 with Graves' hyperthyroidism. The CDR3 runs from the conserved cysteine through the conserved F or W. Each record gives: D gene, J gene, V gene, clone size, CDR3 length, CDR3 protein, CDR3 DNA. A D gene is named only where the DNA matches it firmly. Expanded clones are given a class, and other clones once, few, many or no size at all.

D: TRBD2; J: TRBJ2-2; V: TRBV11-2; size: -; length: 15; CDR3: CASSPRTTSARPLFF; DNA: TGTGCCAGCAGCCCCAGAACCACTAGCGCCCGTCCGCTGTTTTTT
D: -; J: TRBJ2-1; V: TRBV20-1; size: few; length: 15; CDR3: CSARSVRATHGEQFF; DNA: TGCAGTGCTAGATCTGTCAGGGCTACGCACGGTGAGCAGTTCTTC
D: -; J: TRBJ1-1; V: TRBV20-1; size: -; length: 16; CDR3: CSARDYRALMNTEAFF; DNA: TGCAGTGCTAGAGACTACAGGGCCCTTATGAACACTGAAGCTTTCTTT
D: -; J: TRBJ1-4; V: TRBV19; size: -; length: 15; CDR3: CASSAAGRRNEKLFF; DNA: TGTGCCAGTAGTGCTGCGGGAAGGCGAAATGAAAAACTGTTTTTT
D: -; J: TRBJ1-1; V: TRBV29-1; size: few; length: 12; CDR3: CASLDLNTEAFF; DNA: TGCGCGTCCTTGGACCTGAACACTGAAGCTTTCTTT
D: -; J: TRBJ2-3; V: TRBV20-1; size: -; length: 13; CDR3: CSASSGATVTQYF; DNA: TGCAGTGCTTCTTCGGGAGCAACGGTTACGCAGTATTTT
D: TRBD2; J: TRBJ2-7; V: TRBV2; size: many; length: 17; CDR3: CASRSREADEFSYEQYF; DNA: TGTGCCAGCCGTAGCCGGGAGGCAGACGAGTTTTCCTACGAGCAGTACTTC
D: TRBD2; J: TRBJ2-2; V: TRBV6-1; size: many; length: 15; CDR3: CASRIAGGVTGELFF; DNA: TGTGCCAGCAGGATAGCGGGAGGGGTCACCGGGGAGCTGTTTTTT
D: TRBD1; J: TRBJ1-4; V: TRBV12-3/TRBV12-4; size: -; length: 15; CDR3: CASSTGEETNEKLFF; DNA: TGTGCCAGCAGTACAGGGGAGGAGACTAATGAAAAACTGTTTTTT
D: TRBD2; J: TRBJ2-6; V: TRBV30; size: many; length: 17; CDR3: CAWSPAGVGSGANVLTF; DNA: TGTGCCTGGAGCCCAGCGGGGGTAGGCTCTGGGGCCAACGTCCTGACTTTC
D: TRBD1; J: TRBJ1-1; V: TRBV5-1; size: many; length: 15; CDR3: CASSLRTGLNTEAFF; DNA: TGCGCCAGCAGCCTGCGGACAGGGTTGAACACTGAAGCTTTCTTT
D: -; J: TRBJ2-7; V: TRBV14; size: few; length: 16; CDR3: CASSQATTGPVYEQYF; DNA: TGTGCCAGCAGCCAAGCCACTACAGGGCCCGTCTACGAGCAGTACTTC
D: TRBD2; J: TRBJ2-1; V: TRBV6-2/TRBV6-3; size: many; length: 17; CDR3: CASSSGSARRGYNEQFF; DNA: TGTGCCAGCAGTAGCGGGAGCGCCAGAAGAGGATACAATGAGCAGTTCTTC
D: -; J: TRBJ1-1; V: TRBV10-3; size: many; length: 14; CDR3: CAISEPLTRTEAFF; DNA: TGTGCCATCAGTGAGCCTTTGACCCGAACAGAAGCTTTCTTT